This T cell receptor (beta chain) was identified during a study of CD8+ T cells in alopecia areata. Study background: For 6 to 18 months, tofacitinib was taken, and 6 months off drug followed.

This clone was seen just once. Investigators isolated RNA and reverse transcribed it into cDNA to act as the sequencing template. Some clones are missing from TCRdb's copy, which holds only in-frame ones; the method was immunoSEQ multiplex PCR. The sample has over 150,000 clones; around 60% are singletons. Treatment reported: oral pan-JAK inhibitor, 5-10 mg twice daily. The CDR3 is 14 residues long. J was trimmed by 3 bases and V by 8 bases; bases with no gene match: 6. Germline values: CDR1 MNHNY, CDR2 SVGAGI (reference sequence). This sequence was found in a human donor with alopecia areata. The rearrangement uses TRBV6-6 and TRBJ2-3, with 9 bases fitting TRBD1. The source was CD4+ T cells sorted from blood, collected at week 4, from a patient treated with tofacitinib. The DNA for the CDR3 is TGTGCCAGCGTCCGGGGACAGGGTACAGATACGCAGTATTTT. It specifies CASVRGQGTDTQYF.